A single sample gave rise to the 7 T cell receptor beta chains below, sequenced in a study of blood T cell repertoires in COVID-19. Method: immunoSEQ multiplex PCR; TCRdb's copy keeps in-frame clones and lacks some. The table has around 180,000 clones, under 80% seen once; the top ten hold about 3%. The sequencing input was peripheral blood. The source is an elderly woman with acute or convalescent COVID-19.

V is TRBV27 and J is TRBJ2-1, with 13 nucleotides matching TRBD2. V gave up 5 bases and J gave up 4 bases; unmatched junction bases: 5. The CDR3 is 16 amino acids. Germline CDR1 and CDR2: MNHEY and SMNVEV (reference sequence). The CDR3 reads CASSTWTSGSYNEQFF. The CDR3 coding sequence is TGTGCCAGCAGTACTTGGACTAGCGGGAGTTACAATGAGCAGTTCTTC.

This clone was observed once. This sequence joins TRBV6-6 and TRBJ1-5, with a weak D call TRBD1 (5 bases). Trimming pared 6 bases from V and 0 bases from J, leaving 15 bases between. Germline CDR1 MNHNY, CDR2 SVGAGI (reference sequence). This CDR3 spans 16 amino acids. CDR3 protein: CASRRGSSYSNQPQHF. The CDR3 region has the DNA TGTGCCAGCAGAAGGGGCAGCTCCTATAGCAATCAGCCCCAGCATTTT.

The chain is built from TRBV7-8 and TRBJ1-5, with 9 bases aligning to TRBD1. Losses at the gene ends were 1 base for V and 9 bases for J; bases not matched to a gene: 7. This CDR3 is 15 amino acids long. Germline loops: CDR1 SGHVS, CDR2 FQNEAQ. The CDR3 region is CASSLGGQGLRPQHF. The CDR3 DNA sequence: TGTGCCAGCAGCTTAGGGGGACAGGGACTCAGGCCCCAGCATTTT.

This clone was counted a single time. CDR3 bases: TGTGCCAGCTCACTCTCCGGCGGTAGCACAGATACGCAGTATTTT. Encoded protein: CASSLSGGSTDTQYF. The chain couples TRBV18 to TRBJ2-3, with D unclear. This CDR3 contains 15 residues. From germline, CDR1 is KGHSH and CDR2 LQKENI. Trimming pared 4 bases from V and 0 bases from J, leaving 11 bases between.

The chain couples TRBV14 to TRBJ2-1; 8 bases align to TRBD2. V gave up 2 bases and J gave up 7 bases; unmatched junction bases: 7. The CDR3 is 15 residues long. Germline CDR1 is SGHDN and CDR2 is FVKESK. CDR3 bases: TGTGCCAGCAGCCAATTTTATAGCGGGACAAATGAGCAGTTCTTC. This encodes CASSQFYSGTNEQFF. The variable domain in full, with the rest retrieved from reference TRBV14 and TRBJ2-1, is EAGVTQFPSHSVIEKGQTVTLRCDPISGHDNLYWYRRVMGKEIKFLLHFVKESKQDESGMPNNRFLAERTGGTYSTLKVQPAELEDSGVYFCASSQFYSGTNEQFFGPGTRLTVL.

The chain has TRBV18 and TRBJ2-7, with D tentatively TRBD1 (6 bases). This CDR3 spans 15 amino acids. The germline CDR1 and CDR2 sequences are KGHSH and LQKENI. The V end lost 3 bases, the J end lost 6 bases, and 18 bases lay between the germline ends. The CDR3 loop is CASSPPGQQTLEQYF. CDR3 sequence (DNA): TGTGCCAGCTCACCGCCGGGACAACAAACCCTCGAGCAGTACTTC.

V usage is TRBV6-4 and J usage is TRBJ2-2; maybe TRBD2 (6 bases). Germline V gene lookup returns CDR1 MRHNA and CDR2 SNTAGT. The CDR3 is 15 amino acids. V was pared by 7 bases and J by 3 bases, with 15 bases between. The CDR3 sequence: CASKAEGWDTGELFF. For the CDR3, the DNA is TGTGCCAGCAAGGCGGAGGGGTGGGACACCGGGGAGCTGTTTTTT.